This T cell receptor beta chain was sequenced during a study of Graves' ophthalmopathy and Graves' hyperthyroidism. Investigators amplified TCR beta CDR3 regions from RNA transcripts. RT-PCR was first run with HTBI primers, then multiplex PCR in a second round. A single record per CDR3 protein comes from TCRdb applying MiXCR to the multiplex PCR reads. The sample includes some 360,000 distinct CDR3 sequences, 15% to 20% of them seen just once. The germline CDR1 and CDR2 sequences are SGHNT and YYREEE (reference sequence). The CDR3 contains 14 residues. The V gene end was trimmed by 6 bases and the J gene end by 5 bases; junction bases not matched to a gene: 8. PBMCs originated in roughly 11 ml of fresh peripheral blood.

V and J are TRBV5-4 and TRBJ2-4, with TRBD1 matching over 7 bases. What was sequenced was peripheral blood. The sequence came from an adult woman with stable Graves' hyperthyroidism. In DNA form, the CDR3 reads TGTGCCAGCACCCTGACAGGGCGCGAAAACATTCAGTACTTC. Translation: CASTLTGRENIQYF.